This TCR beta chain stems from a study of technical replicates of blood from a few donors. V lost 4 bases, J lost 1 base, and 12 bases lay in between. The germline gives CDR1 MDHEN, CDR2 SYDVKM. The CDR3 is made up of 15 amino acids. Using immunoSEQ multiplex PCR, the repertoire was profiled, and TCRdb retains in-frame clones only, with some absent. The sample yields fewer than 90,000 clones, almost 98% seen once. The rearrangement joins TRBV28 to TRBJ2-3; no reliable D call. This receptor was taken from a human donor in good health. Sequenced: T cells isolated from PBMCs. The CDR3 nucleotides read TGTGCCAGCAGTTCCGCCGAGAAGCGCACAGATACGCAGTATTTT. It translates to CASSSAEKRTDTQYF.